This TCR beta chain emerged from a study of naive and memory T cell subsets. Study-level results: A clonotype means one alpha or beta sequence, not an alpha/beta pair. Naive repertoires, especially CD8, held a few larger clonotypes, possibly memory cells re-expressing CD45RA.

Two oligonucleotides, mixed equimolar, formed the beta constant-region primer covering TRBC1 and TRBC2. Ligated cDNA was amplified by four rounds of PCR with nested alpha and beta constant-region primers and SP2. A 12-nucleotide UMI and the SP2 primer were added to the cDNA 3' end by oligonucleotide ligation. TCRdb ran MiXCR on the UMI-ligation and nested PCR reads and lists one entry per CDR3 protein. The repertoire holds 120,000 to 150,000 distinct CDR3 sequences, with under 25% as singletons. Trimming left V 4 bases short and J 6 bases short, with 12 bases between. This CDR3 has 14 residues. CDR1 is KGHDR and CDR2 is SFDVKD in the germline V gene. In this sample, this clonotype turned up a few times. Its antigen is not known. From the second PCR step, alpha and beta chains were amplified apart. CD4 T cells were positively selected, then CD8 T cells from the CD4-negative fraction.

This TCR was recovered from a human donor in good health. This chain joins TRBV24-1 and TRBJ2-1, with D possibly being TRBD2 (6 bases). The source material was naive CD4+ T cells from blood. This CDR3 is CATSEPGLSNEQFF. As DNA, the CDR3 is TGTGCCACCAGTGAACCGGGACTGTCCAATGAGCAGTTCTTC.